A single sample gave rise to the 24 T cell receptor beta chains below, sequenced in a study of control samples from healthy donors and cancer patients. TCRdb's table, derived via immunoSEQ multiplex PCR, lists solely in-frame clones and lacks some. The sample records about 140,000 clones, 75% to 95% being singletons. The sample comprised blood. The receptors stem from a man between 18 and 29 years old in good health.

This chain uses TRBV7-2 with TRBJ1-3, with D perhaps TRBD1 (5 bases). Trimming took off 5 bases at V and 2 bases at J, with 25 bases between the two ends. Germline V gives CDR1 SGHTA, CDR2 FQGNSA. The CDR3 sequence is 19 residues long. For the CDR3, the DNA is TGTGCCAGCAGCCCCCTAACCCTTCCGGGACGAAGCCCTGGAAACACCATATATTTT. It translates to CASSPLTLPGRSPGNTIYF.

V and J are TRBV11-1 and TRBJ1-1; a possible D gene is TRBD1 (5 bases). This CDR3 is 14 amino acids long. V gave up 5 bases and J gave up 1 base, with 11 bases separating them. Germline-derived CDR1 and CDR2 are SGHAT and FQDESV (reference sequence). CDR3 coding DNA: TGTGCCAGCAGCCCCGACAGAGGGAACACTGAAGCTTTCTTT. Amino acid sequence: CASSPDRGNTEAFF.

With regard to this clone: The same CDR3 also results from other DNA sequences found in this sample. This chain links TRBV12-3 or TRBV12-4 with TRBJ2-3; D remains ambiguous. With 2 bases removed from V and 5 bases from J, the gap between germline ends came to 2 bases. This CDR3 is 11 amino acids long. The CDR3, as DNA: TGTGCCAGCAGTTTAAAAGATACGCAGTATTTT. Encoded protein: CASSLKDTQYF.

This chain's CDR3 is CASTGDGNTIYF. CDR3 bases: TGTGCCAGCACGGGGGATGGAAACACCATATATTTT. The chain combines TRBV6-5 with TRBJ1-3; tentatively, D is TRBD1 (5 bases). Per germline, CDR1 MNHEY and CDR2 SVGAGI. V lost 7 bases and J 3 bases, leaving 7 bases between the germline ends. This CDR3 region has 12 residues.

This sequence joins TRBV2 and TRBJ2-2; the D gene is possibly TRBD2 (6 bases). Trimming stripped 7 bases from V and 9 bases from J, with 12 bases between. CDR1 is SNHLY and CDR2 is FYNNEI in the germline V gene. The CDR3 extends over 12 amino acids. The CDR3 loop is CASTVGGRELFF. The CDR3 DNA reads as TGTGCCAGCACCGTGGGGGGAAGGGAGCTGTTTTTT.

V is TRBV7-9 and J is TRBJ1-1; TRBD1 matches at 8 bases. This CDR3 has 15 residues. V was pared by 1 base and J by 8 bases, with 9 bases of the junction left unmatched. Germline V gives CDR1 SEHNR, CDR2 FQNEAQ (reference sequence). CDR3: CASSLGLQGVGEAFF. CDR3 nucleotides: TGTGCCAGCAGCTTAGGTCTACAGGGGGTTGGGGAAGCTTTCTTT.

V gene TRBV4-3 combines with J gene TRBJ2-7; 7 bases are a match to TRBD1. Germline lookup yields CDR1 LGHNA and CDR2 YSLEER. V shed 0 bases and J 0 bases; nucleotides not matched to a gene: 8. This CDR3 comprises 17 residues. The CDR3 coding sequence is TGCGCCAGCAGCCAAGATTCTCAGGGGGTGAGCTCCTACGAGCAGTACTTC. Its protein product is CASSQDSQGVSSYEQYF.

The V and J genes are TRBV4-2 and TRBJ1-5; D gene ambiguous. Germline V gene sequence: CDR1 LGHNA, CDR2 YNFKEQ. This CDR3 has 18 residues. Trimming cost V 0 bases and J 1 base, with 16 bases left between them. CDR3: CASSQEEVGRRSNQPQHF. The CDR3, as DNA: TGTGCCAGCAGCCAAGAAGAGGTAGGGCGACGGAGCAATCAGCCCCAGCATTTT.

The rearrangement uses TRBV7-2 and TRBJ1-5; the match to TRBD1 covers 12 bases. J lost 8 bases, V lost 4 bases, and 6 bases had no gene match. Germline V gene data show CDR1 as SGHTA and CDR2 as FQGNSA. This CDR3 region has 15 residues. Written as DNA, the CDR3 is TGTGCCAGCAGCTCGGGACAGGGGGCGGGGGAGCCCCAGCATTTT. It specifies CASSSGQGAGEPQHF.

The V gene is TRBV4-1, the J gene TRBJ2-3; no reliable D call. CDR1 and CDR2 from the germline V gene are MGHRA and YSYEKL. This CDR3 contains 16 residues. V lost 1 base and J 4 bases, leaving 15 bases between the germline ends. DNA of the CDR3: TGCGCCAGCAGCCAAGTTGATTTGGGGTTCGCAGATACGCAGTATTTT. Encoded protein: CASSQVDLGFADTQYF.

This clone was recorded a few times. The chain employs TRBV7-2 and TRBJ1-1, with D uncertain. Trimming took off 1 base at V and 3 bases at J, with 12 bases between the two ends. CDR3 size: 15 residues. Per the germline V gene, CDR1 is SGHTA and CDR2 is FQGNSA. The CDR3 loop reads CASSLEWYWDTEAFF. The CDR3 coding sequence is TGTGCCAGCAGCTTAGAGTGGTATTGGGACACTGAAGCTTTCTTT. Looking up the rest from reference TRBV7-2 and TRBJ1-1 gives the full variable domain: GAGVSQSPSNKVTEKGKDVELRCDPISGHTALYWYRQSLGQGLEFLIYFQGNSAPDKSGLPSDRFSAERTGGSVSTLTIQRTQQEDSAVYLCASSLEWYWDTEAFFGQGTRLTVV.

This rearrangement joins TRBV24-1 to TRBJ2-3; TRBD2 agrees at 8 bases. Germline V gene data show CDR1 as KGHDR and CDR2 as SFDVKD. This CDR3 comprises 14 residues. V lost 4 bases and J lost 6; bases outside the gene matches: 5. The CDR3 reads CATSEAGAVDTQYF. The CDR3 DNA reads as TGTGCCACCAGTGAAGCGGGGGCCGTGGATACGCAGTATTTT.

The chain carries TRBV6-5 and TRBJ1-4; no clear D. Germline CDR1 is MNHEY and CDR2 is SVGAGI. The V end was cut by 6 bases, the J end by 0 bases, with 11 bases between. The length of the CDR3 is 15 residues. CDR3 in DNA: TGTGCCAGCAGAGCCGAACACTCAACTAATGAAAAACTGTTTTTT. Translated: CASRAEHSTNEKLFF.

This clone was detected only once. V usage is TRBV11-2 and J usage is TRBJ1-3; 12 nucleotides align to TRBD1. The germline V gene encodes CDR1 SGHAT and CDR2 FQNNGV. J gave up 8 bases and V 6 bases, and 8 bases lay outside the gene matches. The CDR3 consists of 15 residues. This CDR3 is CASSEGTGGAYTIYF. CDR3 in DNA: TGTGCCAGCAGTGAGGGGACAGGGGGCGCGTACACCATATATTTT.

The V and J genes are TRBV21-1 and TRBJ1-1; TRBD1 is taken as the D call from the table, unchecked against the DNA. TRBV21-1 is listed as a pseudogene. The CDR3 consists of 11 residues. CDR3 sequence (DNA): TGTGCCAGCAGCAGAATAGGGGGAGCTTTCTTT. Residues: CASSRIGGAFF.

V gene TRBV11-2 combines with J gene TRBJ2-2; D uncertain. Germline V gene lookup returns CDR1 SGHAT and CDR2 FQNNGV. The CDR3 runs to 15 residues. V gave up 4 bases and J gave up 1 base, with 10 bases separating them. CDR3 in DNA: TGTGCCAGCAGCTATCACGTAGAGAACACCGGGGAGCTGTTTTTT. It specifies CASSYHVENTGELFF.

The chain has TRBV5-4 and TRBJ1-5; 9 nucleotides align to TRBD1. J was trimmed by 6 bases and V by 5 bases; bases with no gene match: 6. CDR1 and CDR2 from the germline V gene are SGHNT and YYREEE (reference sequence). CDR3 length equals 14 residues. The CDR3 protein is CASSLQGAGQPQHF. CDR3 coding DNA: TGTGCCAGCAGTTTACAGGGGGCAGGTCAGCCCCAGCATTTT.

CDR3 protein: CAWSVLISRPNSPLHF. The CDR3 DNA reads TGTGCCTGGAGTGTACTGATCTCTAGACCCAATTCACCCCTCCACTTT. This chain joins TRBV30 and TRBJ1-6; D not resolved. V lost 0 bases and J lost 7, with 16 bases in between. The germline CDR1 and CDR2 sequences are GTSNPN and SVGIG (reference sequence). The CDR3 has 16 residues. The whole variable domain, filled in from reference TRBV30 and TRBJ1-6, reads SQTIHQWPATLVQPVGSPLSLECTVEGTSNPNLYWYRQAAGRGLQLLFYSVGIGQISSEVPQNLSASRPQDRQFILSSKKLLLSDSGFYLCAWSVLISRPNSPLHFGNGTRLTVT.

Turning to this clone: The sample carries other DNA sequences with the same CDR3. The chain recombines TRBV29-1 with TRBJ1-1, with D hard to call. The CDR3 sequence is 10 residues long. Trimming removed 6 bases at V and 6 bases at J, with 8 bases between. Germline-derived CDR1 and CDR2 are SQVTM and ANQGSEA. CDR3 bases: TGCAGCGTCAGACTTGCTGAAGCTTTCTTT. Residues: CSVRLAEAFF.

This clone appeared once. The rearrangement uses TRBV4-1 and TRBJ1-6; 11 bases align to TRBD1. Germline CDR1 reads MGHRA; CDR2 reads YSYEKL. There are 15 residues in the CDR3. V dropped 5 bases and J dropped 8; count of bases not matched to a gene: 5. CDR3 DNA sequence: TGCGCCAGCAGCTGGACAGGGGGCAGTTATTCACCCCTCCACTTT. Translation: CASSWTGGSYSPLHF.

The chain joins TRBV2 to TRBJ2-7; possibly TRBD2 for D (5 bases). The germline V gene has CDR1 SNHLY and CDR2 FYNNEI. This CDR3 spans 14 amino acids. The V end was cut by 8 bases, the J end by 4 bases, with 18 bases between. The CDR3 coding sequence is TGTGCCAGCGGGGAAGGGAGTCCGGATTACGAGCAGTACTTC. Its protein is CASGEGSPDYEQYF.

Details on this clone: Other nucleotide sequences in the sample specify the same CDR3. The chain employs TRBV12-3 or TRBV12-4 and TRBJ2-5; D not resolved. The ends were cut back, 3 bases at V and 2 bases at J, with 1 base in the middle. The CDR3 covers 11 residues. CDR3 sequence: CASSFQETQYF. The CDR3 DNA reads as TGTGCCAGCAGTTTTCAAGAGACCCAGTACTTC.

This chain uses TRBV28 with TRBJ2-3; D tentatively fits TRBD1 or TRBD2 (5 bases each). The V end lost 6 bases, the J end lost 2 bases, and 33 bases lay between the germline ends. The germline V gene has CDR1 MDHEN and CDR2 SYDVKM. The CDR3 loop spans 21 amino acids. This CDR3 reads CASSFERGQVRNPPITDTQYF. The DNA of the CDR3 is TGTGCCAGCAGCTTCGAACGGGGCCAGGTCAGAAATCCCCCCATCACAGATACGCAGTATTTT. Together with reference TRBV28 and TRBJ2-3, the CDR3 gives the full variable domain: DVKVTQSSRYLVKRTGEKVFLECVQDMDHENMFWYRQDPGLGLRLIYFSYDVKMKEKGDIPEGYSVSREKKERFSLILESASTNQTSMYLCASSFERGQVRNPPITDTQYFGPGTRLTVL.

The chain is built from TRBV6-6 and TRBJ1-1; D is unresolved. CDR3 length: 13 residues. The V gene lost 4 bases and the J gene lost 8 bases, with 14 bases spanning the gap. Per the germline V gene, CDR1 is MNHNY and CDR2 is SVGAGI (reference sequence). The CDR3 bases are TGTGCCAGCAGTTTAAATCGTGCCTCAGAAGCTTTCTTT. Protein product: CASSLNRASEAFF.